The clone carrying this T cell receptor beta chain appeared a few times. The antigen remains undetermined. Reverse transcription used about 0.45 to 1 ug RNA and random hexamers. Amplification of TCR beta CDR3 by immunoSEQ multiplex PCR spanned 54 Vbeta and 13 Jbeta. One entry per CDR3 protein results from TCRdb running MiXCR on the immunoSEQ multiplex PCR reads. The sample has around 130,000 distinct CDR3 sequences; roughly 76% are singletons. This CDR3 has 14 residues. The germline gives CDR1 MNHEY, CDR2 SVGEGT. V was cut by 3 bases and J by 0 bases, with 8 bases left in between. The data originate from a study of CD8 T cells in Susac syndrome. Study results and limitations: A relatively small number of individuals underwent TCR sequencing and HLA analysis.

From blood CD8+ and CD4+ T cells, TCR beta sequences were generated. In contrast to the negatively isolated CD8+ and CD4+ T cells, TEMRA cells were FACS-enriched. This sequence originates from a human donor with multiple sclerosis. V gene TRBV6-2 or TRBV6-3 combines with J gene TRBJ1-1, with D unresolved. The sequencing input was CD8+ T cells from PBMCs. The CDR3 sequence is CASSYWALNTEAFF. The CDR3 DNA reads TGTGCCAGCAGTTATTGGGCCCTGAACACTGAAGCTTTCTTT.